This T cell receptor beta chain appears in the sequencing data of a study of PD-L1 blockade in urothelial cancer. Study-level information: The year 2014 saw patients start atezolizumab, 1,200 mg intravenously every 3 weeks. Patients had received 0 to 3 prior chemotherapy regimens.

Sequenced by immunoSEQ multiplex PCR; TCRdb stores in-frame clones only, minus some. The repertoire holds 35,000 to 55,000 clones, around 82% seen once, with about 3.2% in the top ten. CDR1 and CDR2 from the germline V gene are SGHRS and YFSETQ. The CDR3 runs 14 residues. J gave up 4 bases and V 4 bases, and 6 bases lay outside the gene matches. Material: PBMCs, obtained around atezolizumab (anti-PD-L1) treatment. The rearrangement links TRBV5-1 to TRBJ1-2; 8 nucleotides agree with TRBD1. This sequence was found in a man between 65 and 80 years old with urothelial cancer. The DNA of the CDR3 is TGCGCCAGCAGCGGACAGGGAGTCGTCTATGGCTACACCTTC. This encodes CASSGQGVVYGYTF.